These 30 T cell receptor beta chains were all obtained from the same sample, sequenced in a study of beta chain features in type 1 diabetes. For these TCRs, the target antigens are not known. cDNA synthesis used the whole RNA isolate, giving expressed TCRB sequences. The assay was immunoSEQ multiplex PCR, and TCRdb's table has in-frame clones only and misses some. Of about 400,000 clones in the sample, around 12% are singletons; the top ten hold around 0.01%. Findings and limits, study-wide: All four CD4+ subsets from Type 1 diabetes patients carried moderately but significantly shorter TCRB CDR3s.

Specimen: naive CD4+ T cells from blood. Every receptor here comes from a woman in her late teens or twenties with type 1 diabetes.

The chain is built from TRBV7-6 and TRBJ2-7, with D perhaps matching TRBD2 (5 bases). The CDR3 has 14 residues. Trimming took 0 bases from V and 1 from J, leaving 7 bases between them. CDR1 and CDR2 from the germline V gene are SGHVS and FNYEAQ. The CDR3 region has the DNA TGTGCCAGCAGCTTAGCCCCGGGATCCTACGAGCAGTACTTC. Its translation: CASSLAPGSYEQYF.

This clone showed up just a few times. The CDR3 nucleotides are TGCAGCGTTGTACGGGGGGGGGCCCGCTGGGAGCTGTTTTTT. This gives the protein CSVVRGGARWELFF. The chain recombines TRBV29-1 with TRBJ2-2; 8 bases are a match to TRBD2. Trimming at V came to 4 bases and at J to 9 bases, leaving 10 bases not matched to a gene. Germline CDR1 is SQVTM and CDR2 is ANQGSEA. There are 14 residues in the CDR3.

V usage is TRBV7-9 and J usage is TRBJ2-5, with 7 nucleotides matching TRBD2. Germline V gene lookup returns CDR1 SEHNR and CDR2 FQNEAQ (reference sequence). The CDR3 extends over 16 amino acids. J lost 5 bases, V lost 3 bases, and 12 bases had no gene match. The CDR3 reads CASSFLSGHRGETQYF. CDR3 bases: TGTGCCAGCAGCTTCCTTAGCGGGCATCGAGGGGAGACCCAGTACTTC.

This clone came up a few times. The CDR3 bases are TGTGCCAGCAGCTTAGGTCGGGAGAACACCGGGGAGCTGTTTTTT. It codes for CASSLGRENTGELFF. The V and J genes are TRBV7-6 and TRBJ2-2; D may be TRBD2 (5 bases). CDR1 is SGHVS and CDR2 is FNYEAQ in the germline V gene. The length of the CDR3 is 15 residues. V lost 1 base to trimming and J lost 1 base, with 7 bases between them.

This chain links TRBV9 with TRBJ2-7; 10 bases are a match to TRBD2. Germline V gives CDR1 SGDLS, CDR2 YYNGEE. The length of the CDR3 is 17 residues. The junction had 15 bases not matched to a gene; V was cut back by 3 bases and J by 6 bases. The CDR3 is CASSGSRTSGRTVEQYF. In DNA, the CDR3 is TGTGCCAGCAGCGGCTCCAGGACTAGCGGACGGACGGTCGAGCAGTACTTC.

This CDR3 reads CSVRAGASEKLFF. CDR3 DNA sequence: TGCAGCGTCCGGGCAGGGGCCAGTGAAAAACTGTTTTTT. The chain has TRBV29-1 and TRBJ1-4; a weak D match, TRBD1 (6 bases). Germline CDR1 is SQVTM and CDR2 is ANQGSEA. CDR3 length: 13 residues. V lost 6 bases and J lost 7, with 15 bases in between.

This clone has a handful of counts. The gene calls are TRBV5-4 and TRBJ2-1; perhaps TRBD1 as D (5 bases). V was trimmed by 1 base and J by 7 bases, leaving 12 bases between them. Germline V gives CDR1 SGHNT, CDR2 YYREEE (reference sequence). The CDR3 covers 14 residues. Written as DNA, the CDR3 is TGTGCCAGCAGCTTGCGACAGATAGTAAATGAGCAGTTCTTC. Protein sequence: CASSLRQIVNEQFF.

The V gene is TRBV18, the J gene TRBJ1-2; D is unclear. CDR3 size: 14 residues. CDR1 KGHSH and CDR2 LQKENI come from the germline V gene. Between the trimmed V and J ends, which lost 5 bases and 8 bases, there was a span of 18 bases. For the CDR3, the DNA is TGTGCCAGCTCATCGCGCGATCAGGCTGGGGGCTACACCTTC. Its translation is CASSSRDQAGGYTF.

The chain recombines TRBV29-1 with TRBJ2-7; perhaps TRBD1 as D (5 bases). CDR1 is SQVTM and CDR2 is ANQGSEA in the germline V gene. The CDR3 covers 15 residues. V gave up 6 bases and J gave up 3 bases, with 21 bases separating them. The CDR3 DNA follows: TGCAGCGTCGCTAGAGGTGACAGATCCCTCTACGAGCAGTACTTC. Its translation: CSVARGDRSLYEQYF.

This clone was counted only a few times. The CDR3 nucleotides read TGCGCCAGCAGTGAAGGGACAGAACCCGGGGAGCTGTTTTTT. Translation: CASSEGTEPGELFF. This chain links TRBV10-2 with TRBJ2-2; 7 bases map to TRBD1. Germline V lookup: CDR1 WSHSY, CDR2 SAAADI. V was pared by 3 bases and J by 6 bases, with 4 bases of the junction left unmatched. This CDR3 comprises 14 residues.

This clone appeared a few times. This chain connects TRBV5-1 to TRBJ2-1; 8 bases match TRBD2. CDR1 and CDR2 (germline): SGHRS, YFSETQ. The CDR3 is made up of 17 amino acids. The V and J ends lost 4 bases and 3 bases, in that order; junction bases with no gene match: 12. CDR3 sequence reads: CASSARGGTMDYNEQFF. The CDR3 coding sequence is TGCGCCAGCAGCGCACGGGGGGGGACTATGGACTACAATGAGCAGTTCTTC. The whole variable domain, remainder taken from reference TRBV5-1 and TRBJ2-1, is KAGVTQTPRYLIKTRGQQVTLSCSPISGHRSVSWYQQTPGQGLQFLFEYFSETQRNKGNFPGRFSGRQFSNSRSEMNVSTLELGDSALYLCASSARGGTMDYNEQFFGPGTRLTVL.

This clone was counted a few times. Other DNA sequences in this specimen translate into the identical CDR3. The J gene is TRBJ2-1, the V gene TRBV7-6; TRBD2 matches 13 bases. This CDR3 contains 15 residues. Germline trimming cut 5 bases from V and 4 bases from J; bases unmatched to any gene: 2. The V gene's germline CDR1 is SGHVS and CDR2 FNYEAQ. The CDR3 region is CASSPGLAGYNEQFF. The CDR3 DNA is TGTGCCAGCAGCCCGGGACTAGCGGGGTACAATGAGCAGTTCTTC.

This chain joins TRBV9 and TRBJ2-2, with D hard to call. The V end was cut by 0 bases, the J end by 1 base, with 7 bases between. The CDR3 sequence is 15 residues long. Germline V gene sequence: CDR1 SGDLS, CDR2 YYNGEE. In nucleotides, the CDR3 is TGTGCCAGCAGCGTAGCTGCGCGGAACACCGGGGAGCTGTTTTTT. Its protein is CASSVAARNTGELFF.

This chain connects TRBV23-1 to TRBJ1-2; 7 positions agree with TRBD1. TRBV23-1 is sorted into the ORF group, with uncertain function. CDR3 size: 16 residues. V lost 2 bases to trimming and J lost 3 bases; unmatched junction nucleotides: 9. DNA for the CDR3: TGCGCCAGCAGTCAAACTCCCCTCGACAGGGACTATGGCTACACCTTC. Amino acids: CASSQTPLDRDYGYTF.

The CDR3 loop is CASSTGQGNQPQHF. The CDR3, as DNA: TGCGCCAGCAGCACCGGACAGGGCAATCAGCCCCAGCATTTT. This chain joins TRBV5-1 and TRBJ1-5, with 7 bases matching TRBD1. The trim removed 4 bases at V and 2 bases at J, leaving 3 bases unmatched. Per the germline V gene, CDR1 is SGHRS and CDR2 is YFSETQ. The CDR3 totals 14 residues.

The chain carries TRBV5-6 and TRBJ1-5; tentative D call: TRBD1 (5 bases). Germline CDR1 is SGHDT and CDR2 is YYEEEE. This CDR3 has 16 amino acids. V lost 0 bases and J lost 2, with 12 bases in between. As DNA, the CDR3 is TGTGCCAGCAGCTTGGGAAGGGGCGCAGGCAATCAGCCCCAGCATTTT. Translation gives CASSLGRGAGNQPQHF.

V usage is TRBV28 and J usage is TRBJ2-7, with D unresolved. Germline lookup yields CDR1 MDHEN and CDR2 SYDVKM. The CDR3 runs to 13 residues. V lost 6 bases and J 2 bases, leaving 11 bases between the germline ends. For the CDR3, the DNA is TGTGCCAGCAGATCCGGAGCTACCTACGAGCAGTACTTC. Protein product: CASRSGATYEQYF. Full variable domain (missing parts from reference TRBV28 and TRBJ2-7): DVKVTQSSRYLVKRTGEKVFLECVQDMDHENMFWYRQDPGLGLRLIYFSYDVKMKEKGDIPEGYSVSREKKERFSLILESASTNQTSMYLCASRSGATYEQYFGPGTRLTVT.

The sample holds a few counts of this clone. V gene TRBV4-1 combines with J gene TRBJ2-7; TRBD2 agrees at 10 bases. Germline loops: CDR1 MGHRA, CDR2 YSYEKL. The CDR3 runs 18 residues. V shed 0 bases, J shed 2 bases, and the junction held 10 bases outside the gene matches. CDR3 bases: TGCGCCAGCAGCCAAGAAGGGACTAGCGTAGGAGGTGCCTACGAGCAGTACTTC. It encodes CASSQEGTSVGGAYEQYF.

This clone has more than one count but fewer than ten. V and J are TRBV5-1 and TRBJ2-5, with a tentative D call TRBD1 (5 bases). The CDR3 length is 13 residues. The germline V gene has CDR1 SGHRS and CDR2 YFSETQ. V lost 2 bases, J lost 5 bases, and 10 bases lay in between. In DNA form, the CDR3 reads TGCGCCAGCAGCTTCCAGGGTGACGAGACCCAGTACTTC. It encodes CASSFQGDETQYF.

Written as DNA, the CDR3 is TGTGCCAGCAGCTTAGTACGGGAGAGGGGCGAGCAGTACTTC. It specifies CASSLVRERGEQYF. The chain links TRBV7-2 to TRBJ2-7; D might be TRBD2 (6 bases). The CDR3 extends over 14 amino acids. CDR1 SGHTA and CDR2 FQGNSA come from the germline V gene. V dropped 1 base and J dropped 6 bases, with 13 bases sitting between them.

The CDR3 bases are TGTGCCAGCAGCCTGGGAGGGCGGTTCGGTTCGAGGGATACGCAGTATTTT. Amino acids: CASSLGGRFGSRDTQYF. This chain connects TRBV7-2 to TRBJ2-3; 7 bases align to TRBD2. The CDR3 has 17 amino acids. Germline assignment: CDR1 SGHTA and CDR2 FQGNSA. With 5 bases clipped from V and 6 bases from J, the junction kept 17 bases outside the gene matches.

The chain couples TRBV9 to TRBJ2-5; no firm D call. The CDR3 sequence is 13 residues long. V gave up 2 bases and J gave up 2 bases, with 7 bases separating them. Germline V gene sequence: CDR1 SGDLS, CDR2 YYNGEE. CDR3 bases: TGTGCCAGCAGCGTTACACAGCAAGAGACCCAGTACTTC. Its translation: CASSVTQQETQYF.

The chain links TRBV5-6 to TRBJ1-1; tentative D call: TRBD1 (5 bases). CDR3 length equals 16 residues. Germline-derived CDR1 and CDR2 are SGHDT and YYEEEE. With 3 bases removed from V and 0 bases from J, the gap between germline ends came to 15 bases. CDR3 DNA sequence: TGTGCCAGCAGCTGGGGCCCCGACATGCTGAACACTGAAGCTTTCTTT. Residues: CASSWGPDMLNTEAFF.

The DNA of the CDR3 is TGTGCCAGCAGTTTATGGGCTAGCGGGAGTGGGAATGAGCAGTTCTTC. Translated, it gives CASSLWASGSGNEQFF. This rearrangement joins TRBV28 to TRBJ2-1, with 10 bases that match TRBD2. Unmatched junction bases numbered 6, after V lost 0 bases and J lost 7 bases. Germline V gene sequence: CDR1 MDHEN, CDR2 SYDVKM. This CDR3 is built from 16 residues.

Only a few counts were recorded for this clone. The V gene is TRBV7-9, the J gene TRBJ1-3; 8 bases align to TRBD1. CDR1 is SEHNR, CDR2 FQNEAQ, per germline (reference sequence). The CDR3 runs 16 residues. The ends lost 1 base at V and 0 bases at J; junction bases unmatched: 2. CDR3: CASSLGTGLSGNTIYF. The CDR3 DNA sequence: TGTGCCAGCAGCTTAGGGACAGGGCTCTCTGGAAACACCATATATTTT.

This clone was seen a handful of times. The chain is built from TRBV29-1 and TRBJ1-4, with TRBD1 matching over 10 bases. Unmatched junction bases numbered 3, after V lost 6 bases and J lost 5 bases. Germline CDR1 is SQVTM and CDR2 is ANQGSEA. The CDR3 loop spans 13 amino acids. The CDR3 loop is CSVTGQGNEKLFF. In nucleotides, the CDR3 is TGCAGCGTGACGGGACAGGGGAATGAAAAACTGTTTTTT.

The CDR3 is CASSTQGKGNTEAFF. The CDR3 DNA follows: TGTGCCAGTAGTACCCAGGGAAAGGGTAACACTGAAGCTTTCTTT. The chain couples TRBV19 to TRBJ1-1; possible D gene TRBD1, 5 bases. Germline-derived CDR1 and CDR2 are LNHDA and SQIVND (reference sequence). The V end was cut by 4 bases, the J end by 2 bases, with 14 bases between. CDR3 size: 15 residues.

In DNA form, the CDR3 reads TGTGCCAGCAGCCCAATTCAGGGGAAGCCTGAAGCTTTCTTT. The encoded protein is CASSPIQGKPEAFF. The chain links TRBV11-2 to TRBJ1-1, with D maybe TRBD1 (6 bases). The length of the CDR3 is 14 residues. V was trimmed by 5 bases and J by 6 bases, leaving 16 bases between them. From germline, CDR1 is SGHAT and CDR2 FQNNGV.

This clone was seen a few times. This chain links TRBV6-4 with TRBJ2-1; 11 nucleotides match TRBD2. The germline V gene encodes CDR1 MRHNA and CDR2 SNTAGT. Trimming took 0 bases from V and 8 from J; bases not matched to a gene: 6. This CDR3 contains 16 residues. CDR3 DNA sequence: TGTGCCAGCAGTGACTCGATAGCGGGGGGGAGAGATGAGCAGTTCTTC. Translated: CASSDSIAGGRDEQFF.

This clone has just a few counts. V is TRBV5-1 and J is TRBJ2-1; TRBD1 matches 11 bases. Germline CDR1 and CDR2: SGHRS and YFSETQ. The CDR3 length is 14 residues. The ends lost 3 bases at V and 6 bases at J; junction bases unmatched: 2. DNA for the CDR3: TGCGCCAGCAGCTCCGGGACAGGGGGCAATGAGCAGTTCTTC. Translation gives CASSSGTGGNEQFF.